Below, 20 T cell receptor beta chains from the same sample are listed, as sequenced in a study of T cells after yellow fever vaccination (dated by TCRdb to between 2018 and 2021). Reading the label with the study, this specimen's treatment or condition is: live attenuated yellow fever vaccine strain. Library preparation was by 5' RACE. The data were produced on an Illumina HiSeq 2500. TCRdb reprocessed the public reads (quality trimming at Q25 with fastp, clone calling with MiXCR) and kept in-frame beta chains. Merged by CDR3 protein, the rows form single entries marked with the most common genes and DNA. The sample records 250,000 to 300,000 distinct CDR3 sequences, over 10% of which are singletons. The ten largest make up 0.4% to 0.55% of the sample. This specimen was CD4+ T cells sorted from PBMCs, taken 45 days after the yellow fever booster vaccination. The origin of the receptors is a man aged 30 to 45 who received the YFV17D yellow fever vaccine.

V gene TRBV12-3 or TRBV12-4 combines with J gene TRBJ2-3; D unclear. V lost 8 bases and J lost 1, with 10 bases in between. This CDR3 spans 13 amino acids. As DNA, the CDR3 is TGTGCCAGCGCTACGTGGGGCACAGATACGCAGTATTTT. It yields the protein CASATWGTDTQYF.

This clonotype was observed a few times. The chain joins TRBV3-1 to TRBJ2-7; D is unclear. V gave up 0 bases and J gave up 5 bases, with 5 bases separating them. This CDR3 has 12 residues. In germline, CDR1 is LGHDT, CDR2 YNNKEL (reference sequence). CDR3 in amino acids: CASSQDNNEQYF. In nucleotides, the CDR3 is TGTGCCAGCAGCCAAGATAACAACGAGCAGTACTTC.

This clonotype has more than one count but fewer than ten. V gene TRBV18 combines with J gene TRBJ2-2; a weak D match, TRBD2 (5 bases). Germline V gene lookup returns CDR1 KGHSH and CDR2 LQKENI. V lost 1 base, J lost 0 bases, and 9 bases lay in between. This CDR3 contains 16 residues. CDR3 amino acids: CASSPQRLPNTGELFF. DNA for the CDR3: TGTGCCAGCTCACCACAGCGACTACCGAACACCGGGGAGCTGTTTTTT.

This clonotype came up a few times. The rearrangement uses TRBV20-1 and TRBJ1-2, with D uncertain. The V gene lost 3 bases and the J gene lost 4 bases, with 18 bases spanning the gap. The CDR3 extends over 15 amino acids. Germline CDR1 DFQATT, CDR2 SNEGSKA (reference sequence). The CDR3 region has the DNA TGCAGTGCTAGGTTTTTCGGCGGAGGGAGCTATGGCTACACCTTC. This codes for CSARFFGGGSYGYTF.

This clonotype was counted between two and nine times. V is TRBV15 and J is TRBJ2-3, with D perhaps TRBD1 (6 bases). Trimming cost V 4 bases and J 6 bases, with 11 bases left between them. Germline V gives CDR1 LNHNV, CDR2 YYDKDF (reference sequence). The CDR3 has 13 amino acids. This CDR3 reads CATSKGVSDTQYF. The CDR3 DNA follows: TGTGCCACCAGCAAGGGGGTATCTGATACGCAGTATTTT.

This clonotype was observed a handful of times. V gene TRBV14 combines with J gene TRBJ1-2; D is unclear. This CDR3 region has 16 residues. Trimming pared 4 bases from V and 8 bases from J, leaving 23 bases between. CDR1 is SGHDN and CDR2 is FVKESK in the germline V gene. In DNA form, the CDR3 reads TGTGCCAGCAGCCTAAACCTAGGACCGAGTGATGAGGGCTACACCTTC. It specifies CASSLNLGPSDEGYTF.

This sequence joins TRBV6-1 and TRBJ2-1; D is uncertain. V lost 6 bases, J lost 0 bases, and 18 bases lay in between. Germline loops: CDR1 MNHNS, CDR2 SASEGT. CDR3 size: 17 residues. In nucleotides, the CDR3 is TGTGCCAGCAGGGGGTCTGCGCGAGGTAGCTCCTACAATGAGCAGTTCTTC. Translated, it gives CASRGSARGSSYNEQFF.

This chain uses TRBV30 with TRBJ1-1, with D perhaps matching TRBD1 (5 bases). Germline V gene data show CDR1 as GTSNPN and CDR2 as SVGIG (reference sequence). The ends were cut back, 3 bases at V and 1 base at J, with 12 bases in the middle. The CDR3 consists of 14 residues. The CDR3 loop is CAWRLGVGNTEAFF. The CDR3 region has the DNA TGTGCCTGGAGATTGGGGGTAGGGAACACTGAAGCTTTCTTT.

This clonotype showed up just a few times. This rearrangement joins TRBV7-8 to TRBJ2-1, with TRBD2 matching 9 bases. Trimming took 1 base from V and 8 from J; bases not matched to a gene: 3. Germline CDR1 SGHVS, CDR2 FQNEAQ. The CDR3 loop spans 14 amino acids. CDR3 sequence (DNA): TGTGCCAGCAGCTTAGGCGGGAGGGGATATGAGCAGTTCTTC. This encodes CASSLGGRGYEQFF.

The chain uses TRBV28 and TRBJ2-6; D not certain. The V gene's germline CDR1 is MDHEN and CDR2 SYDVKM. The V gene lost 7 bases and the J gene lost 1 base, with 8 bases spanning the gap. The CDR3 covers 14 residues. The CDR3 sequence is CASTLRSGANVLTF. The CDR3 DNA reads TGTGCCAGCACCCTCCGGTCTGGGGCCAACGTCCTGACTTTC.

This clonotype was observed a handful of times. The rearrangement uses TRBV7-6 and TRBJ2-2, with 7 nucleotides matching TRBD1. With V trimmed by 4 bases and J by 4 bases, 9 bases remained unmatched. Germline V CDR1 and CDR2: SGHVS, FNYEAQ. The CDR3 totals 16 residues. CDR3 bases: TGTGCCAGCAGCTCCCTGGGACAGCGCAGCACCGGGGAGCTGTTTTTT. Protein product: CASSSLGQRSTGELFF.

This chain connects TRBV11-2 to TRBJ2-4, with D perhaps given as TRBD1 or TRBD2 (7 bases each). The length of the CDR3 is 19 residues. Germline CDR1 and CDR2: SGHAT and FQNNGV. Trimming took 5 bases from V and 2 from J, leaving 25 bases between them. CDR3 nucleotide sequence: TGTGCCAGCAGCGTTGACAGGGCACCGGGAGCGGGATCCAAAAACATTCAGTACTTC. This gives the protein CASSVDRAPGAGSKNIQYF.

This clonotype turned up a few times. The gene calls are TRBV7-9 and TRBJ2-5; D is possibly TRBD2 (6 bases). V lost 4 bases and J 5 bases, leaving 20 bases between the germline ends. There are 16 residues in the CDR3. The germline V gene encodes CDR1 SEHNR and CDR2 FQNEAQ (reference sequence). This CDR3 is CASSSARLGYGETQYF. The CDR3 coding sequence is TGTGCCAGCAGCTCCGCCAGACTAGGTTATGGGGAGACCCAGTACTTC.

This clonotype was found a few times. The rearrangement links TRBV15 to TRBJ2-3, with D tentatively TRBD1 or TRBD2 (5 bases each). Germline V lookup: CDR1 LNHNV, CDR2 YYDKDF (reference sequence). The CDR3 has 15 residues. Between the trimmed V and J ends, which lost 0 bases and 0 bases, there was a span of 7 bases. This CDR3 reads CATSREGPSTDTQYF. The CDR3 nucleotides read TGTGCCACCAGCAGAGAGGGACCAAGCACAGATACGCAGTATTTT.

The V call is TRBV5-6, the J call TRBJ2-1; weak D call: TRBD1 (7 bases). The CDR3 covers 17 residues. The germline V gene has CDR1 SGHDT and CDR2 YYEEEE. V gave up 0 bases and J gave up 3 bases, with 16 bases separating them. The chain's CDR3 is CASSLARRDSYYNEQFF. In DNA form, the CDR3 reads TGTGCCAGCAGCTTGGCCCGGCGGGACAGCTACTACAATGAGCAGTTCTTC.

This clonotype has only a few counts. The chain uses TRBV4-2 and TRBJ2-7, with TRBD2 identical over 9 bases. This CDR3 contains 15 residues. V was clipped by 0 bases and J by 2 bases; unmatched bases: 2. Germline V gene lookup returns CDR1 LGHNA and CDR2 YNFKEQ. The CDR3 sequence is CASSQETSGTYEQYF. The CDR3 nucleotides are TGTGCCAGCAGCCAAGAGACTAGCGGCACCTACGAGCAGTACTTC.

The chain combines TRBV4-2 with TRBJ2-5; D is undetermined. The CDR3 sequence is 15 residues long. The germline V gene has CDR1 LGHNA and CDR2 YNFKEQ. The V and J ends lost 0 bases and 4 bases respectively, with 12 bases between them. CDR3 sequence (DNA): TGTGCCAGCAGCCAAGATTCAACCCCGTTAGAGACCCAGTACTTC. The encoded protein is CASSQDSTPLETQYF.

The chain uses TRBV7-8 and TRBJ2-1; D uncertain. From germline, CDR1 is SGHVS and CDR2 FQNEAQ. CDR3 size: 11 residues. The germline V and J ends were trimmed by 5 bases and 9 bases, with 8 bases remaining between them. CDR3 protein: CASSAKAEQFF. CDR3 bases: TGTGCCAGCAGCGCAAAGGCTGAGCAGTTCTTC. The full variable domain, its missing parts supplied by reference TRBV7-8 and TRBJ2-1, is GAGVSQSPRYKVAKRGQDVALRCDPISGHVSLFWYQQALGQGPEFLTYFQNEAQLDKSGLPSDRFFAERPEGSVSTLKIQRTQQEDSAVYLCASSAKAEQFFGPGTRLTVL.

This clonotype has more than one count but fewer than ten. The CDR3 nucleotides are TGTGCCAGCAGCTTACAGTCAGGCGAGACCCAGTACTTC. It is translated as CASSLQSGETQYF. The V gene is TRBV7-2, the J gene TRBJ2-5; no clear D. The CDR3 loop spans 13 amino acids. The ends were cut back, 2 bases at V and 5 bases at J, with 9 bases in the middle. Germline V lookup: CDR1 SGHTA, CDR2 FQGNSA.

This clonotype was counted a few times. The chain carries TRBV19 and TRBJ2-4; D gene ambiguous. CDR3 size: 13 residues. Between the trimmed V and J ends, which lost 11 bases and 2 bases, there was a span of 13 bases. The germline CDR1 and CDR2 sequences are LNHDA and SQIVND (reference sequence). CDR3 in amino acids: CASSLETKNIQYF. The CDR3 region has the DNA TGTGCCTCGTCCCTGGAAACCAAAAACATTCAGTACTTC.